This T cell receptor (beta chain) was observed in a study of low-dose radiotherapy and immunotherapy resistance in tumors (dated by TCRdb to the early 2020s). For context, the study as a whole: In Cohort 1, 0.5 Gy per fraction was delivered every 2 weeks, and a total PTV dose of 6.5 Gy was prescribed. For Cohort 2, the dose was 1 Gy per fraction given every two weeks, adding up to 13 Gy in total across 26 weeks. Patients were given nivolumab as a 240 mg flat dose every two weeks and ipilimumab at 1 mg/kg every six weeks, with both drugs delivered intravenously. Cyclophosphamide 200 mg/m2 was administered intravenously every two weeks, one day before each radiation and immunotherapy administration. Starting on cycle 1 day 1, patients took 300 mg of aspirin by mouth once a day for four cycles. No randomization into treatment groups was done for the people taking part in the trial. Eight patients were included in the translational analysis: three from the first dose cohort and the first five from the second dose cohort.

Per the publication, the time point label means: after trial treatment. According to the study, the label for this sample's treatment or condition signals: LDRT plus nivolumab, ipilimumab, low-dose cyclophosphamide and aspirin (RACIN trial). The donors took part in RACIN, a single-arm, phase I, dose-escalation trial that combined nivolumab, ipilimumab, aspirin, low-dose cyclophosphamide and low-dose radiotherapy. To be eligible, a patient needed to have an advanced solid tumor that was TIL-negative. Via the germline V gene (reference sequence), CDR1 is LGHDT and CDR2 YNNKEL. Measured from the cysteine to the phenylalanine, the CDR3 is 15 residues long. Of the read, only the CDR3 DNA is kept; its 45 bases are in frame from base 1. V is pared back by 4 bases and J by 3 bases, with 16 bases lying between the germline termini. Regarding this clonotype: Its antigen is still unknown. There are no base qualities to consult, and no much larger clone falls within one base.

First-strand cDNA was synthesized using Superscript III and a set of TRAV- and TRBV-specific primers, so that both TCRalpha and TCRbeta chains were covered. TCRs were amplified with Phusion for about 20 PCR cycles using a constant-region primer together with the adapter attached to the V primers. Isolated mRNA was amplified with the MessageAmp II aRNA Amplification Kit, using a roughly 15-hour in vitro transcription at 37°C. mRNA for TCR sequencing was isolated with the Dynabeads mRNA DIRECT Purification Kit. Indexed Illumina adapters were added in a second Phusion PCR of about 26 cycles, and the PCR products were purified with AMPure XP beads. Deep sequencing of TCRalpha and TCRbeta libraries was performed on an Illumina MiniSeq instrument. Per the source publication's procedure: Using custom Perl scripts, TCR sequences that encoded the same protein were pooled, out-of-frame sequences were dropped, and the abundance of each clonotype was calculated. TCR sequences supported by only a single read were excluded from analysis. The metrics used to describe the repertoires included Shannon entropy, Gini index, clonality, richness, and the frequency of TCRs shared between repertoires. The public reads were reanalyzed by TCRdb: fastp trimming at Q25, MiXCR alignment, in-frame beta chains only. Each CDR3 protein appears once, grouped with its most common genes and DNA. TCRdb's processing, not the authors' own work, is the source of the V and J calls. This sample is represented by tens of thousands of distinct CDR3 sequences; 20% to 25% of them were singletons. The top ten hold 9.2% of the sample.

In this chain, TRBV3-1 is recombined with TRBJ2-7; no D gene is confidently identified. Sequenced here: PBMCs, sampled after low-dose radiotherapy plus immunotherapy. The TCR sequence derives from a female donor with ovarian cancer. The nucleotide sequence is given as TGTGCCAGCAGCCCTCCCGCTCGTCAACGCTACGAGCAGTACTTC. Its coded protein is CASSPPARQRYEQYF.